This T cell receptor beta chain emerged from a study of cytomegalovirus exposure and HLA in healthy donors (dated by TCRdb to 2016 to 2017). Describing the broader study: According to an earlier analysis of several hundred of the donors, some 170 million T cells yielded 95 million to 140 million unique TCR beta sequences and more than 250 Gb of sequence data. Approximately 330 gigabases of sequencing data and 91 million or so unique TCR sequences made up an early release that covered some 640 HLA-typed donors. Of the roughly 400 genotyped donors, over 80% were placed in the genetic ancestry cluster associated with self-reported Caucasian donors. The study aimed to test whether signatures of past pathogen exposure could be identified by cataloging public T cell receptors. The study profiled the T cell repertoires of hundreds of subjects by immunosequencing and related them to cytomegalovirus serostatus. A separate validation cohort of 100 to 150 different subjects was used in addition to the 666-subject first cohort. The study combined high-throughput TCR immunosequencing, statistical association of individual TCRs with disease status, and machine learning to predict cytomegalovirus infection status. To study patterns of TCR occurrence, a later analysis re-analyzed previously published TCR beta repertoires from 650 to 750 donors and added high-resolution HLA genotyping. Rather than drawing on any new phenotypic data, the later analysis identified candidate immune exposures from TCR beta sequences and the way those sequences occurred across donors. An earlier analysis of approximately 500 of the donors applied high-throughput TCR beta sequencing to assess whether each TCR beta V gene segment acted as functional or pseudogenic. Donor age, sex, ethnicity and CMV serostatus were collected together with the repertoire data. A later genetic analysis took genome-wide SNP genotypes for about three fifths of the 666 donors and used that subset as a discovery cohort. Every repertoire in the discovery cohort had been generated on one and the same sequencing platform. HLA typing included class I and class II loci at four-digit resolution. The number of typed donors differed by locus: about 620-640 for A, B, C, DRB1 and DQB1; approximately 520 for DQA1; 600 to 610 for DPA1; and some 470 for DPB1. Because of strong linkage in the cohort, roughly five DR-DQ haplotypes were treated as single units for association and clustering. Among roughly 400 genotyped donors of the cohort, an average of 235,054 unique TCR beta nucleotide sequences were sequenced per donor, roughly 18% of them non-productive. Points the paper makes about the study in general: Presence/absence analyses assumed roughly uniform sequencing depth across donors, an assumption that may not hold. This cohort had only TCR beta chains sequenced, and the lack of alpha or paired-chain data limited which features could be detected. A later analysis found that most CMV-associated TCR beta chains appeared HLA-restricted, with HLA associations seemingly driven largely by CMV exposure. For the cohort, immune exposure information was limited to CMV serostatus. When HLA alleles, especially DR and DQ, strongly co-occurred, TCR associations were difficult to assign to individual alleles. A later analysis associated about 17,000 TCR beta sequences with specific HLA alleles at a false discovery rate of 0.05. In a later analysis, the rate of TCR association differed among HLA loci, with DRB1 alleles having the most associated TCRs and HLA-C alleles having the fewest. Most TCR sequences were seen in very few donors, while some public TCRs were found in many individuals. Because the 87-base-pair reads could not distinguish some IMGT-functional V segments, including TRBV6-2 and TRBV6-3, those segments were excluded. An earlier analysis of approximately 570 of the donors showed that most TCR beta V segments appeared in productive rearrangements either about 87% or about 30% of the time, which broadly matched IMGT annotations. A total of 150 or so TCR beta chains were listed by the study as associated with cytomegalovirus. In a later genetic analysis, fewer N-insertions in productive TCRs were reported among donors in an Asian-associated ancestry cluster than the roughly 640-donor mean. The classifier was reported to diagnose cytomegalovirus status with high specificity and sensitivity in both the original cohort and the validation cohort. A further reported finding was that TCR beta sequences accurately predicted the HLA-A and HLA-B alleles for most subjects in the first cohort. The sequencing pipeline was judged likely to have produced a cluster of highly shared sequence variants as a technical artifact. Three of the identified cytomegalovirus-associated TCR beta chains were confirmed in vitro to be specific for cytomegalovirus antigens. Correlated functional status among segregating V segments might be attributable to linkage disequilibrium, but an unknown experimental factor could not be ruled out. Compared with equally common non-associated chains, HLA-associated TCR beta chains in a later analysis were more clonally expanded and had lower generation probabilities. Because HLA typing was missing for some donors at each locus, association tests included only the typed subset. Because counts were too low, some 16 rarely observed V segments, including chromosome 9 orphons, were excluded from the earlier analysis of 587 of the donors. The authors suggested that the approach could potentially be generalized to other disease states and immunological phenotypes. According to a later analysis, parvovirus B19, influenza, CMV and Epstein-Barr virus appeared linked to several top co-occurrence clusters. An association between a missense DCLRE1C variant and V-gene and J-gene trimming of TCR beta chains was found in a later genetic analysis and replicated in an independent cohort.

As concerns this clone: No antigen is known for it. No per-base quality is available; no much larger clone lies one base away.

CDR1 is given as SGHAT and CDR2 as FQNNGV, both from the germline V gene. The CDR3 numbers 15 residues from cysteine through phenylalanine. The DNA shown is the 45-base CDR3, in frame from base 1. Relative to germline, V is 0 bases shorter and J is 4 bases shorter, with 10 bases between their ends. Library method: the immunoSEQ multiplex PCR assay. The multiplex PCR relied on a mix of 60 forward primers for TCR Vbeta segments and 13 reverse primers for TCR Jbeta segments. The CDR3 region of rearranged TCR beta genes was amplified from genomic DNA with a multiplex PCR assay. Amplified TCR beta libraries were sequenced as 87-base-pair reads on the Illumina HiSeq System. On the study's bioinformatics: Across the 670 or so repertoires, a later analysis counted 78 million or so unique TCR beta chains, around 11 million of which were shared by at least two donors. Raw reads were error-corrected and collapsed into unique sequences by a nearest-neighbor algorithm in which closely related sequences were merged to remove PCR and sequencing errors. Alignment of CDR3 sequences to IMGT reference sequences was used to assign V, D and J gene segments. For a sequence to be retained, a match of at least six nucleotides to both a V gene segment and a J gene segment was required. A rearrangement was called productive if the CDR3 had no stop codons and remained in frame with V and J, and every other rearrangement was called non-productive. CDR3 was defined according to IMGT convention as the region running from the second conserved V-encoded cysteine to the conserved J-encoded phenylalanine. The earlier analysis of around 640 of the donors excluded sequences that lacked an unambiguous match to a single V gene segment. An earlier analysis of approximately 590 of the donors called V segments functional above 56.7% productive rearrangements and segregating when the between-donor standard deviation exceeded 5%. A statistical classification framework was built to diagnose cytomegalovirus status from the catalog of TCR beta chain sequences. In a later analysis, V and J genes were assigned by comparing TCR nucleotide sequences against IMGT/GENE-DB human TR gene sequences. A later analysis assigned CDR3 sequences and most-parsimonious VDJ recombination scenarios with the TCRdist pipeline. In a later analysis, each TCR beta chain was defined by its CDR3 amino acid sequence together with its V-gene family, and reads lacking a unique V-gene family were excluded. As a way to deal with suspected cross-contamination and a sequencing artifact, a later analysis dropped hundreds of nucleotide sequences that were highly shared and had low generation probability. A later analysis calculated a clonal expansion index for each public chain from normalized within-repertoire ranks of inferred template counts. A later analysis computed generation probabilities with a VDJ recombination model fitted to out-of-frame rearrangements, and checked the results against IGoR. In a later analysis, TCR-TCR, TCR-HLA and TCR-CMV co-occurrence was scored with hypergeometric tests, and a repertoire-size bias correction was applied to TCR pairs. False discovery rates were estimated in a later analysis by permuting HLA or CMV assignments 20 times. In a later analysis, co-occurring TCRs were grouped using DBSCAN, and TCRdist sequence similarity was added for clustering within HLA-allele-positive subsets. Repertoires with fewer than 30,000 or more than 120,000 public chains were left out of co-occurrence clustering, as were four to six repertoires with anomalous nucleotide sharing. Held by TCRdb, this immuneACCESS table contains in-frame sequences only and omits some clones. Under half of the omission traces to an unresolved V gene where checked; the cause of the rest is unknown. V and J calls and clone size are those listed in that table; D and trimming were worked out from the DNA. Within this sample are roughly 100,000 clones, with 55% to 65% of them counted one time only. The top ten clonotypes cover over 3.5% of the sample.

The cohort comprised 670 or so healthy bone marrow donors. Cohort members were all nominally healthy when sampled, although unrecorded immune exposures were likely present. The donor was CMV seropositive and was included in the group of almost 300 seropositive cohort members. A peripheral blood sample was collected from each donor, and TCR beta sequencing was performed on peripheral blood mononuclear cells. The Qiagen DNeasy Blood Extraction Kit was used to extract genomic DNA from the blood cell samples. The clonotype originates from a man aged 25 to 40 in good health and CMV-seropositive. The specimen was PBMCs. The sequence joins TRBV11-2 to TRBJ1-5; the D gene lacks a confident call. CDR3 protein: CASSLDVGLNQPQHF. The nucleotides are TGTGCCAGCAGCTTAGATGTGGGCTTAAATCAGCCCCAGCATTTT.